The clone carrying this T cell receptor beta chain was detected a few times. As yet, its antigen is unknown. The sample belongs to a study of T cells after yellow fever vaccination. CDR3 length: 16 residues. Germline assignment: CDR1 SGHRS and CDR2 YFSETQ. Trimming took off 0 bases at V and 0 bases at J, with 12 bases between the two ends. Points from the study as a whole: The appearance of a small share of clonotypes in both CD4 and CD8 compartments was observed. Reappearance after the booster was observed for most primary-vaccination clones (roughly 96% CD4, around 90% CD8).

A single record per CDR3 protein comes from TCRdb applying MiXCR to the 5' RACE reads. In the table there are some 560,000 distinct CDR3 sequences, about 15% of which are singletons. Sequencing was performed on PBMCs, taken around 5 days after the first yellow fever vaccination. The TCR sequence derives from a man aged 18 to 30 who received the YFV17D yellow fever vaccine. The rearrangement links TRBV5-1 to TRBJ2-5, with no clear D. The chain's CDR3 is CASSLGATLYQETQYF. CDR3 in DNA: TGCGCCAGCAGCTTGGGGGCCACATTGTACCAAGAGACCCAGTACTTC.